Sequencing of this T cell receptor beta chain was carried out in a study of T cells after yellow fever vaccination. The wider study: Those fractions that held only low numbers of cells were prepared using the SMART-Seq v4 Ultra Low Input RNA kit. Study-level results: Post-booster reappearance was seen for most primary-vaccination clones (nearly 97% CD4, 75% to 90% CD8). The CD4 and CD8 compartments had a small share of their clonotypes in common.

TCRdb fed the 5' RACE reads into MiXCR, producing one record per CDR3 protein. Among approximately 120,000 distinct CDR3 sequences listed, under 8.5% were seen once. This clonotype was counted at least ten times. The antigen is undetermined. V lost 0 bases, J lost 8 bases, and 12 bases lay in between. CDR3 size: 14 residues. CDR1 and CDR2 from the germline V gene are SGHRS and YFSETQ. The sample consisted of CD4+ T cells sorted from PBMCs, taken 10 days after the first yellow fever vaccination. The receptor was derived from a man aged 18 to 29 who received the YFV17D yellow fever vaccine. The chain couples TRBV5-1 to TRBJ2-4; TRBD1 might be the D (7 bases). The CDR3 coding sequence is TGCGCCAGCAGCTTGGCCTCCAGGGGGGACATTCAGTACTTC. The encoded protein is CASSLASRGDIQYF.